This TCR beta chain came from a study of early T cells in non-severe SARS-CoV-2 infection (dated by TCRdb to about 2021). Background for the entire study: Because TCR sequencing was done on bulk RNA from unsorted whole blood, the alpha and beta chains could not be paired.

Beyond this particular receptor, the publication reports: VDJdb matching was skewed toward anti-spike CD8 responses, so virus-specific expansions were likely underestimated and private and CD4 specificities were missed.

Libraries were constructed by 5' RACE. For sequencing, a NextSeq 500 was employed. To correct for sequencing error and PCR bias, the TCR library protocol tagged individual cDNA molecules with unique molecular identifiers. Sequencing covered both TCR alpha and beta chains, and within each sample the abundances of alpha and beta sequences were tightly co-correlated. Per the authors' processing: Decombinator V4 was used to perform V gene, J gene and CDR3 annotation of TCR sequences. Expanded TCRs were defined as changing significantly between any two time points under a Poisson model with p below 0.0001. Abundances of TCRs were expressed as counts per million after normalisation to the total number of TCRs sequenced in each sample. VDJdb, accessed 1 November 2021, was searched for CMV, EBV and SARS-CoV-2 annotated TCRs, excluding TCRs annotated for multiple antigens. TCRdb handled the public reads itself, with Q25 trimming in fastp and clone calling in MiXCR, and kept productive beta chains. Under each unique CDR3 protein, matching rows form one entry showing the most common genes and DNA. The V and J calls reflect TCRdb's pipeline rather than the authors' work. The sample has some 88,000 distinct CDR3 sequences on record, roughly 15% of them singletons. Together, the top ten hold approximately 5.1% of the sample.

This clonotype was found a few times. What this receptor recognizes is not known. Base qualities were left out, and no much larger clone turns up one base away. The study was a case-control design nested within a healthcare worker cohort in London, UK, with weekly nasopharyngeal swab PCR tests and blood sampling. Healthcare workers were recruited during the week of the UK lockdown, between 23 and 31 March 2020, and followed weekly for up to roughly 16 weeks. The clonotype was recovered from an adult who was a healthcare worker with PCR-confirmed SARS-CoV-2 infection or an uninfected control (not recorded which). This specimen consisted of whole blood, obtained at baseline.

The bases read TGTGCCTGGAGTACAGGGTTAACGCAGCCCCAGCATTTT. The resulting protein is CAWSTGLTQPQHF. This receptor chain uses TRBV30 and TRBJ1-5, with TRBD1 as a weak D call on 6 bases. The CDR3 goes from the cysteine to the phenylalanine over 13 residues. Just CDR3 DNA is preserved here, 39 bases in frame from base 1. CDR1 and CDR2 were assigned from the germline V gene (reference sequence) as GTSNPN and SVGIG. The germline ends are 12 bases apart after V is trimmed by 2 bases and J by 7 bases. Joined to the reference TRBV30 and TRBJ1-5 proteins, this CDR3 gives the full variable domain: SQTIHQWPATLVQPVGSPLSLECTVEGTSNPNLYWYRQAAGRGLQLLFYSVGIGQISSEVPQNLSASRPQDRQFILSSKKLLLSDSGFYLCAWSTGLTQPQHFGDGTRLSIL.